A selection of T cell receptor beta chains follows, all from one sample in a study of blood T cells in healthy people across ages. Each CDR3 protein is one row after TCRdb ran MiXCR on the 5' RACE reads. The top ten hold over 2% of the sample, which has under 2,000,000 distinct CDR3 sequences, just under 50% seen once. Material for sequencing was blood. These TCRs come from a woman in her thirties or forties in good health. CDR3s include the opening cysteine and the closing phenylalanine or tryptophan. D genes are given only for firm matches. Clone size, where shown, is once, few, many, or a class for clones that have expanded.

j_gene: TRBJ1-2; v_gene: TRBV29-1; d_gene: TRBD1; abundance: .; CDR3aa: CSTPGTGDGYTF; CDR3nt: TGCAGCACCCCCGGGACAGGGGATGGCTACACCTTC
j_gene: TRBJ2-7; v_gene: TRBV4-3; d_gene: TRBD2; abundance: few; CDR3aa: CASSQSLAGGCEQYF; CDR3nt: TGCGCCAGCAGCCAATCCCTAGCGGGGGGTTGCGAGCAGTACTTC
j_gene: TRBJ1-2; v_gene: TRBV2; d_gene: .; abundance: .; CDR3aa: CASSERTGGNYGYTF; CDR3nt: TGTGCCAGCAGTGAGAGGACCGGGGGTAACTATGGCTACACCTTC
j_gene: TRBJ2-3; v_gene: TRBV20-1; d_gene: TRBD2; abundance: .; CDR3aa: CSALERGAVDTQYF; CDR3nt: TGCAGTGCTCTCGAGCGGGGGGCGGTGGATACGCAGTATTTT
j_gene: TRBJ1-2; v_gene: TRBV9; d_gene: TRBD1; abundance: .; CDR3aa: CASRDRAGYGYTF; CDR3nt: TGTGCCAGCAGAGACAGGGCCGGCTATGGCTACACCTTC
j_gene: TRBJ1-2; v_gene: TRBV4-3; d_gene: TRBD1; abundance: .; CDR3aa: CASSYRGYDYGYIF; CDR3nt: TGCGCCAGCAGCTACAGGGGGTACGACTATGGCTACATCTTC
j_gene: TRBJ1-5; v_gene: TRBV6-2/TRBV6-3; d_gene: .; abundance: .; CDR3aa: CASSEGMIRDQPQHF; CDR3nt: TGTGCCAGCAGTGAGGGCATGATTCGGGATCAGCCCCAGCATTTT
j_gene: TRBJ2-3; v_gene: TRBV18; d_gene: TRBD1; abundance: once; CDR3aa: CASSPRGQASTDTQYF; CDR3nt: TGTGCCAGCTCACCACGGGGACAGGCAAGCACAGATACGCAGTATTTT
j_gene: TRBJ2-5; v_gene: TRBV5-1; d_gene: .; abundance: .; CDR3aa: CASSLDPGGQYF; CDR3nt: TGCGCCAGCAGCTTGGATCCCGGAGGGCAGTACTTC
j_gene: TRBJ1-4; v_gene: TRBV6-5; d_gene: .; abundance: few; CDR3aa: CASSYRRSYLDEKLFF; CDR3nt: TGTGCCAGCAGTTACCGAAGGAGCTACCTGGATGAAAAACTGTTTTTT
j_gene: TRBJ2-1; v_gene: TRBV13; d_gene: .; abundance: .; CDR3aa: CANSLTFNEQFF; CDR3nt: TGTGCCAACAGCCTAACGTTCAATGAGCAGTTCTTC
j_gene: TRBJ2-5; v_gene: TRBV20-1; d_gene: TRBD2; abundance: .; CDR3aa: CSARNSGAQGAQYF; CDR3nt: TGCAGTGCTAGAAATAGCGGGGCACAGGGAGCCCAGTACTTC
j_gene: TRBJ2-1; v_gene: TRBV10-3; d_gene: TRBD2; abundance: .; CDR3aa: CAIMMGTSNEQFF; CDR3nt: TGTGCCATCATGATGGGGACTAGCAATGAGCAGTTCTTC
j_gene: TRBJ2-7; v_gene: TRBV12-3/TRBV12-4; d_gene: TRBD1; abundance: few; CDR3aa: CASSTSDRAPYEQYF; CDR3nt: TGTGCCAGCAGTACGTCAGACAGGGCCCCCTACGAGCAGTACTTC
j_gene: TRBJ2-7; v_gene: TRBV7-2; d_gene: .; abundance: few; CDR3aa: CASSLGDPRGEQYF; CDR3nt: TGTGCCAGCAGCTTAGGGGACCCAAGGGGCGAGCAGTACTTC
j_gene: TRBJ2-7; v_gene: TRBV6-5; d_gene: TRBD1; abundance: few; CDR3aa: CASSYSHRGSYEQYF; CDR3nt: TGTGCCAGCAGTTACTCGCACAGGGGGTCCTACGAGCAGTACTTC